This TCR beta chain was identified during a study of shared clonotypes between healthy human individuals. About the research overall: Samples came from two female and a few male donors aged 18 to 49. Study-level results: Rarefaction gave evidence that sorted-subset sequencing remained incomplete despite large depth. Naive subsets usually exceeded memory subsets in estimated richness.

Assay used: immunoSEQ multiplex PCR; TCRdb lists only in-frame clones, some missing. Of around 1,100,000 clones listed, approximately 80% were seen once; the top ten hold approximately 0.95%. A few counts support this clone. Its antigen is unknown. CDR1 and CDR2 from the germline V gene are SGHTS and YDEGEE. The CDR3 extends over 17 amino acids. J gave up 5 bases and V 4 bases, and 8 bases lay outside the gene matches. The receptor's source is a man aged 18 to 29 in good health. Some clones in this sample may be carry-over from other donors' samples. The chain recombines TRBV5-8 with TRBJ2-2; 13 bases match TRBD2. Sequencing used memory CD4+ T cells from PBMCs. Regarding subset: CD45RA-negative fraction. The CDR3 nucleotides read TGTGCCAGCAGCAGATCGGGACTAGCGGGAAGGACCGGGGAGCTGTTTTTT. Translation: CASSRSGLAGRTGELFF. The variable domain in full, with the rest retrieved from reference TRBV5-8 and TRBJ2-2, is EAGVTQSPTHLIKTRGQQATLRCSPISGHTSVYWYQQALGLGLQFLLWYDEGEERNRGNFPPRFSGRQFPNYSSELNVNALELEDSALYLCASSRSGLAGRTGELFFGEGSRLTVL.